A single count supports the clone carrying this T cell receptor beta chain. Its antigen is still unknown. The data were obtained in a study of cytomegalovirus exposure and HLA in healthy donors. Study as a whole: The roughly 120 million unique TCR beta sequences, from about 179 million T cells, were found by an earlier analysis. Notes on the study in general: The study recorded about 160 TCR beta chains that were cytomegalovirus-associated. The study found most TCR sequences rare, yet found some public TCRs in many donors.

Germline assignment: CDR1 LNHDA and CDR2 SQIVND (reference sequence). After removal of 3 bases from V and 3 bases from J, the junction contained 6 bases not matched to a gene. This CDR3 spans 16 amino acids. A multiplex PCR was run with 60 Vbeta primers and 13 Jbeta primers. Methods used by the authors: The count from a later analysis was tens of millions of unique TCR beta chains, some 10 million of them shared. The data were produced by immunoSEQ multiplex PCR, yet TCRdb's version contains in-frame clones alone and is incomplete. That table supplies the V and J calls and clone size; D and trimming were determined from the DNA. The sample gives 87,000 or so clones, 64% of which show up once; 2.5% to 3.5% is in the top ten.

The chain couples TRBV19 to TRBJ2-2, with 8 bases aligning to TRBD2. Sequenced material: PBMCs. The source is a man aged 60-69 years in good health and CMV-seronegative. The CDR3 DNA reads TGTGCCAGTAGTATCGGCCTAGCGGGTTACACCGGGGAGCTGTTTTTT. Translating it yields CASSIGLAGYTGELFF.